This T cell receptor beta chain emerged from a study of regulatory T cells in long-lasting Graves disease. Study-level results: Relative to new patients (roughly 970), persistent patients exhibited greater sharing of public clonotypes (around 2,700).

iRepertoire HTBI primers and Arm-PCR of CDR3 regions built TCR beta libraries. A single record per CDR3 protein comes from TCRdb applying MiXCR to the multiplex PCR reads. The top ten clones hold over 10% of a sample with around 460,000 distinct CDR3 sequences, roughly 23% of them seen once. This clonotype was seen at least ten times. Its antigen is unidentified. V lost 3 bases and J lost 4; bases outside the gene matches: 9. The germline gives CDR1 MNHNS, CDR2 SASEGT. The CDR3 is made up of 17 amino acids. Time point: persistent/refractory GD, antithyroid drugs over 5 years with positive TRAb. The TCR library used RNA extracted from PBMCs.

The V call is TRBV6-1, the J call TRBJ1-1; 12 nucleotides agree with TRBD1. Sample: peripheral blood mononuclear cells (PBMCs), taken when the disease was refractory, from a patient treated with antithyroid drugs. This TCR came from a female donor with Graves disease. The CDR3 DNA is TGTGCCAGCAGTGATACCGGGACAGGGGGCTGGGGCACTGAAGCTTTCTTT. Its protein is CASSDTGTGGWGTEAFF.